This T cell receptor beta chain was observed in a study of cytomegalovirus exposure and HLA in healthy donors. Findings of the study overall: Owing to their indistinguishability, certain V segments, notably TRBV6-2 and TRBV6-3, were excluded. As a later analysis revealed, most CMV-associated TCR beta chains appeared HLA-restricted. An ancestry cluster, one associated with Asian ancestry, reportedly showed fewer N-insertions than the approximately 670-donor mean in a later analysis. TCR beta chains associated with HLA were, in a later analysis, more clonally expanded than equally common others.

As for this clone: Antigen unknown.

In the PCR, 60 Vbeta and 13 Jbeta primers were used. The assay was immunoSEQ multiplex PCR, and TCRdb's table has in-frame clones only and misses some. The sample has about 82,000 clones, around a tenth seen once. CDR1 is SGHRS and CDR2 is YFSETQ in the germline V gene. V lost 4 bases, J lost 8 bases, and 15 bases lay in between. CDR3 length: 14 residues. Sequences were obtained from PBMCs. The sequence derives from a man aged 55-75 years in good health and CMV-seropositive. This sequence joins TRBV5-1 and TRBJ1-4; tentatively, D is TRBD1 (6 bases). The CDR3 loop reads CASSTDRRIEKLFF. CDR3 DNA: TGCGCCAGCAGCACGGACAGAAGGATCGAAAAACTGTTTTTT.